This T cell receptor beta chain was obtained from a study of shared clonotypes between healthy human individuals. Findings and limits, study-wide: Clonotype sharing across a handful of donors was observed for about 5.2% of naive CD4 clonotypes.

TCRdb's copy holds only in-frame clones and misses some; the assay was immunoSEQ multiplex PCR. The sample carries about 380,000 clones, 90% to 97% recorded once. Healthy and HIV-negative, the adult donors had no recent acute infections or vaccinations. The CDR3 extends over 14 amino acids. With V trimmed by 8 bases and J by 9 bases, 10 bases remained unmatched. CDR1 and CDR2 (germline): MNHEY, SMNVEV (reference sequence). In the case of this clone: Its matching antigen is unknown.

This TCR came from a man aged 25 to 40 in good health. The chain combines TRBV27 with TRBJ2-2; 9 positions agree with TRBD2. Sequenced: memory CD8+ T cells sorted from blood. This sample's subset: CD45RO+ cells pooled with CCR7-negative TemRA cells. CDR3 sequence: CASCPAGGYRELFF. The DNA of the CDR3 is TGTGCCAGCTGCCCCGCGGGAGGGTACCGGGAGCTGTTTTTT.